The 18 T cell receptor beta chains presented below share a single source sample, sequenced in a study of PD-L1 blockade in urothelial cancer. Only in-frame clones appear in the TCRdb table, and some are missing; sequencing was by immunoSEQ multiplex PCR. In the table there are around 87,000 clones, less than 90% of which are singletons. Time point specified: peripheral blood 6 weeks after treatment start. The material sequenced was PBMCs, taken around atezolizumab (anti-PD-L1) treatment. These receptors all come from an older man with urothelial cancer.

With respect to this clone: At one end, the junction sequence differs from germline, possibly due to a read error. The chain uses TRBV7-3 and TRBJ2-7; TRBD1 matches at 7 bases. From germline, CDR1 is SGHTA and CDR2 FQGTGA. The CDR3 has 13 amino acids. In nucleotides, the CDR3 is TGTGCCAGCAGCTTGGACAGGTCCTCCGAGCAGTACTTC. This translates into CASSLDRSSEQYF.

CDR3 bases: TGTGCCAGCAGACTGACTAGCGAGGCCTACAATGAGCAGTTCTTC. Protein product: CASRLTSEAYNEQFF. The J gene is TRBJ2-1, the V gene TRBV6-5; TRBD2 agrees at 8 bases. Germline CDR1 MNHEY, CDR2 SVGAGI. The CDR3 consists of 15 residues. V shed 6 bases and J 2 bases; nucleotides not matched to a gene: 6.

The J gene is TRBJ2-3, the V gene TRBV2, with 7 bases aligning to TRBD2. The CDR3 covers 16 residues. CDR1 is SNHLY and CDR2 is FYNNEI in the germline V gene. Losses at the gene ends were 1 base for V and 1 base for J; bases not matched to a gene: 5. The CDR3 spells CASSEGAGRGTDTQYF. CDR3 in DNA: TGTGCCAGCAGTGAAGGGGCAGGGAGGGGCACAGATACGCAGTATTTT.

The chain uses TRBV7-8 and TRBJ1-2; D unclear. Trimming cost V 0 bases and J 8 bases, with 19 bases left between them. CDR1 is SGHVS, CDR2 FQNEAQ, per germline. The CDR3 extends over 16 amino acids. The CDR3 nucleotides read TGTGCCAGCAGCTTAGCGGGCACAGCTTTTTCCTTGGGCTACACCTTC. Amino acids: CASSLAGTAFSLGYTF.

The V call is TRBV10-3, the J call TRBJ2-7; 8 nucleotides line up with TRBD2. Trimming cost V 11 bases and J 1 base; bases outside gene matches: 7. The CDR3 extends over 13 amino acids. CDR1 and CDR2 (germline): ENHRY, SYGVKD. This chain's CDR3 is CAVERESSYEQYF. The DNA of the CDR3 is TGTGCCGTAGAGCGGGAGTCGTCCTACGAGCAGTACTTC.

Only one count was recorded for this clone. The chain employs TRBV6-6 and TRBJ1-2, with TRBD1 matching over 10 bases. J gave up 0 bases and V 11 bases, and 3 bases lay outside the gene matches. The germline gives CDR1 MNHNY, CDR2 SVGAGI (reference sequence). The CDR3 covers 13 residues. This chain's CDR3 is CAGQGVPNYGYTF. The CDR3 DNA is TGTGCCGGACAGGGGGTACCTAACTATGGCTACACCTTC.

The chain carries TRBV19 and TRBJ2-2; 12 bases are a match to TRBD2. Per germline, CDR1 LNHDA and CDR2 SQIVND (reference sequence). The CDR3 runs 20 residues. V was clipped by 5 bases and J by 5 bases; unmatched bases: 18. Here the CDR3 DNA reads TGTGCCAGTAGTTCCCGCCCCGCTAGCGGGAGGGCCGGTGGTACCGGGGAGCTGTTTTTT. Protein: CASSSRPASGRAGGTGELFF.

The V gene is TRBV19, the J gene TRBJ2-6, with TRBD1 matching 12 bases. The CDR3 is made up of 18 amino acids. With 6 bases clipped from V and 2 bases from J, the junction kept 8 bases outside the gene matches. CDR1 and CDR2 (germline): LNHDA, SQIVND (reference sequence). CDR3 DNA: TGTGCCAGTAGGGAACTTGGGACAGGGGGCGCTGGGGCCAACGTCCTGACTTTC. Its translation: CASRELGTGGAGANVLTF.

This chain connects TRBV19 to TRBJ1-1; D remains ambiguous. Germline lookup yields CDR1 LNHDA and CDR2 SQIVND (reference sequence). V was clipped by 3 bases and J by 1 base, with 12 bases between them. The CDR3 sequence is 15 residues long. DNA of the CDR3: TGTGCCAGTAGTATGATTGGGGAGGCGAACACTGAAGCTTTCTTT. Encoded protein: CASSMIGEANTEAFF.

J is TRBJ2-5 and V is TRBV11-2; a weak D match, TRBD1 (6 bases). This CDR3 is built from 15 residues. Per germline, CDR1 SGHAT and CDR2 FQNNGV. V was clipped by 5 bases and J by 5 bases, with 18 bases between them. The CDR3 nucleotides are TGTGCCAGCAGCGCCGCTAGGGGGATGGGGGAGACCCAGTACTTC. Protein product: CASSAARGMGETQYF.

The gene calls are TRBV15 and TRBJ2-7, with 7 bases matching TRBD2. The length of the CDR3 is 16 residues. V lost 0 bases and J lost 2; bases outside the gene matches: 7. CDR1 is LNHNV, CDR2 YYDKDF, per germline (reference sequence). Here the CDR3 reads CATSRDLAVQPYEQYF. CDR3 DNA sequence: TGTGCCACCAGCAGAGATCTAGCGGTCCAGCCCTACGAGCAGTACTTC.

The rearrangement joins TRBV21-1 to TRBJ2-3; TRBD2, the table's D call, lacks a check against the DNA. TRBV21-1 has pseudogene status. The CDR3 is 16 amino acids. The CDR3 loop is CASSKQIAGGPRTQYF. CDR3 bases: TGTGCCAGCAGCAAACAGATAGCGGGAGGGCCACGGACGCAGTATTTT.

V is TRBV5-5 and J is TRBJ2-3; TRBD2 is a possible D gene (6 bases). Germline CDR1 SGHKS, CDR2 YYEKEE (reference sequence). With 7 bases removed from V and 0 bases from J, the gap between germline ends came to 9 bases. The CDR3 sequence is 13 residues long. The CDR3 nucleotides are TGTGCCAGCTCCGCGGGAAGCACAGATACGCAGTATTTT. This codes for CASSAGSTDTQYF.

The gene calls are TRBV4-1 and TRBJ1-5; 7 positions agree with TRBD1. This CDR3 contains 15 residues. Germline values: CDR1 MGHRA, CDR2 YSYEKL. The junction had 0 bases not matched to a gene; V was cut back by 1 base and J by 0 bases. The CDR3 DNA sequence: TGCGCCAGCAGCCAAGGGACAGGTAGCAATCAGCCCCAGCATTTT. Translated, it gives CASSQGTGSNQPQHF.

The J gene is TRBJ2-1, the V gene TRBV19; 8 bases agree with TRBD1. Germline loops: CDR1 LNHDA, CDR2 SQIVND (reference sequence). J gave up 8 bases and V 11 bases, and 14 bases lay outside the gene matches. CDR3 length equals 14 residues. The CDR3 DNA reads TGTGCCGTTCGTATCGGTACAGGGGGTTATGAGCAGTTCTTC. This gives the protein CAVRIGTGGYEQFF.

This clone has more than one count but fewer than ten. The chain combines TRBV4-1 with TRBJ2-1, with 12 bases that match TRBD2. The ends lost 0 bases at V and 10 bases at J; junction bases unmatched: 10. Germline CDR1 MGHRA, CDR2 YSYEKL. This CDR3 is 17 amino acids long. The CDR3 is CASSQDHLAGGLREQFF. The DNA for the CDR3 is TGCGCCAGCAGCCAAGATCACCTAGCGGGAGGGCTCCGGGAGCAGTTCTTC.

The DNA of the CDR3 is TGTGCCAGCAGCACGGGAGTTATCACAGATACGCAGTATTTT. Translation: CASSTGVITDTQYF. The V and J genes are TRBV5-5 and TRBJ2-3, with D possibly being TRBD2 (6 bases). This CDR3 comprises 14 residues. V dropped 4 bases and J dropped 2 bases, with 11 bases sitting between them. From germline, CDR1 is SGHKS and CDR2 YYEKEE (reference sequence).

Worth noting for this clone: Other DNA sequences of this sample code for an identical CDR3. The chain has TRBV7-2 and TRBJ2-5, with 8 bases fitting TRBD2. This CDR3 is built from 13 residues. The V segment lost 3 bases and the J segment 9 bases; nucleotides outside the gene matches: 6. Germline CDR1 is SGHTA and CDR2 is FQGNSA. The CDR3, as DNA: TGTGCCAGCAGCTTGGAAGGCGGGAGGTCCCAGTACTTC. As protein: CASSLEGGRSQYF. Full variable domain (remainder filled in from reference TRBV7-2 and TRBJ2-5): GAGVSQSPSNKVTEKGKDVELRCDPISGHTALYWYRQSLGQGLEFLIYFQGNSAPDKSGLPSDRFSAERTGGSVSTLTIQRTQQEDSAVYLCASSLEGGRSQYFGPGTRLLVL.